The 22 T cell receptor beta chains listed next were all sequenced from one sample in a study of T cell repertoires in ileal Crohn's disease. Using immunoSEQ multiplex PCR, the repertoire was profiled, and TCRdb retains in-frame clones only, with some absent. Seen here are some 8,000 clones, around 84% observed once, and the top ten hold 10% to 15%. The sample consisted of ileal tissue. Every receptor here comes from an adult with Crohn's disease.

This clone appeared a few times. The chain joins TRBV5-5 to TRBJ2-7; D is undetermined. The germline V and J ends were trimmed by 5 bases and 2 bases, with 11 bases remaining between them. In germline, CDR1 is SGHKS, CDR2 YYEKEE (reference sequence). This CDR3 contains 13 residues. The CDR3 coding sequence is TGTGCCAGCAGTCCCGGATATACCTACGAGCAGTACTTC. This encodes CASSPGYTYEQYF.

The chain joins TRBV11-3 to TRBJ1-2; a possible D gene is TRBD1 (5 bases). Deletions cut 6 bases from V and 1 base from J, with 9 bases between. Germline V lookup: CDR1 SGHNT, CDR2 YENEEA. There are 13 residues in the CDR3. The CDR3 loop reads CASSVGDNYGYTF. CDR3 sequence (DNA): TGTGCCAGCAGTGTAGGGGATAACTATGGCTACACCTTC.

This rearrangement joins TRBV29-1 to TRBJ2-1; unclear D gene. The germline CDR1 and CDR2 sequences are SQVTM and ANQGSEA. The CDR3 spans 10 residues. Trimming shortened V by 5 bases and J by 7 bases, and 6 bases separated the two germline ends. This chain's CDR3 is CSVSKNEQFF. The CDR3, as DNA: TGCAGCGTTTCGAAGAATGAGCAGTTCTTC.

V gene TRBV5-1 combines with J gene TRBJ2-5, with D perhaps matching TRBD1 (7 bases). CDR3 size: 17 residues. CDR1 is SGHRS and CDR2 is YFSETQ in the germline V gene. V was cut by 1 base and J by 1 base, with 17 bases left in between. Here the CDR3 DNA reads TGCGCCAGCAGCTTGTGGGCCCGACAGGGACTCCAAGAGACCCAGTACTTC. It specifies CASSLWARQGLQETQYF.

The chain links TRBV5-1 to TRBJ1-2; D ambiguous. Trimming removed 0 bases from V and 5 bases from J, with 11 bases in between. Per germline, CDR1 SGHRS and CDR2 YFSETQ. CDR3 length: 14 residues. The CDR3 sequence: CASSLAGLEYGYTF. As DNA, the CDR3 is TGCGCCAGCAGCTTGGCGGGTCTAGAGTATGGCTACACCTTC.

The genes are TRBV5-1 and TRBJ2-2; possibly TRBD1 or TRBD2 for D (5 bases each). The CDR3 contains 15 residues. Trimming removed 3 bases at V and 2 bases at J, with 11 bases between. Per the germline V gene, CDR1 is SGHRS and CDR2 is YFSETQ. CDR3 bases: TGCGCCAGCAGCTACCGGGACCCCAACACCGGGGAGCTGTTTTTT. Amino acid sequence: CASSYRDPNTGELFF.

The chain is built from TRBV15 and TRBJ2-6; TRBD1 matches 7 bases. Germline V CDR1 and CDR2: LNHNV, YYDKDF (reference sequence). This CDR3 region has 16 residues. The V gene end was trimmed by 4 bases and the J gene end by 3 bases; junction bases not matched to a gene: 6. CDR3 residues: CATSISSGGGANVLTF. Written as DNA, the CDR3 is TGTGCCACCAGCATATCATCAGGGGGTGGGGCCAACGTCCTGACTTTC. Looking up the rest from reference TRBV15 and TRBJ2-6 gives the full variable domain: DAMVIQNPRYQVTQFGKPVTLSCSQTLNHNVMYWYQQKSSQAPKLLFHYYDKDFNNEADTPDNFQSRRPNTSFCFLDIRSPGLGDTAMYLCATSISSGGGANVLTFGAGSRLTVL.

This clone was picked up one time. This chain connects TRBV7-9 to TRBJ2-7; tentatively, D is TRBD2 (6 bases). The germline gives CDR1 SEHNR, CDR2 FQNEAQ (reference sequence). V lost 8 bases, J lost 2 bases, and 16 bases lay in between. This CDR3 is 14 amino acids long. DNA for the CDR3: TGTGCCAGCTCCGAGGAGGGTTACCCCTACGAGCAGTACTTC. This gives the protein CASSEEGYPYEQYF. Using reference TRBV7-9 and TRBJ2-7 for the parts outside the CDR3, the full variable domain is DTGVSQNPRHKITKRGQNVTFRCDPISEHNRLYWYRQTLGQGPEFLTYFQNEAQLEKSRLLSDRFSAERPKGSFSTLEIQRTEQGDSAMYLCASSEEGYPYEQYFGPGTRLTVT.

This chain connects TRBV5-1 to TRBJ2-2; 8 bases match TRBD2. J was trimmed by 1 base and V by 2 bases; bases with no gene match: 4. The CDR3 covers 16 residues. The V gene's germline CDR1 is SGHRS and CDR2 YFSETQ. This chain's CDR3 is CASSFTGGMNTGELFF. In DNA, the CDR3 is TGCGCCAGCAGCTTCACGGGAGGGATGAACACCGGGGAGCTGTTTTTT.

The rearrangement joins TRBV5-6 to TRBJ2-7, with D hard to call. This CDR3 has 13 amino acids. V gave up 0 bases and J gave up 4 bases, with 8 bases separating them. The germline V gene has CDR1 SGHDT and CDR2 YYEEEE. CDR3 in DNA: TGTGCCAGCAGCTTGGCCAATGGTTACGAGCAGTACTTC. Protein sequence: CASSLANGYEQYF.

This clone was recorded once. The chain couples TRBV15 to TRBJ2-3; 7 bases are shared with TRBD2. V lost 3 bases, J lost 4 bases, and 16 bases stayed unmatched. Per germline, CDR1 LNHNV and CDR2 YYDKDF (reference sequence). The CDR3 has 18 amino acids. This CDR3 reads CATSRDGAGLAVPDTQYF. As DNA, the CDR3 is TGTGCCACCAGCAGGGATGGCGCGGGGCTAGCGGTCCCAGATACGCAGTATTTT.

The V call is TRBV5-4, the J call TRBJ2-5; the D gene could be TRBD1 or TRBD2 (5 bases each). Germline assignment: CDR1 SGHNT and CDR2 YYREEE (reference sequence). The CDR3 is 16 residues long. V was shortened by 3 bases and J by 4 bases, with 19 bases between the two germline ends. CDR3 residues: CASSSVSGLGRETQYF. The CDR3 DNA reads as TGTGCCAGCAGCTCTGTTAGTGGACTGGGGCGAGAGACCCAGTACTTC.

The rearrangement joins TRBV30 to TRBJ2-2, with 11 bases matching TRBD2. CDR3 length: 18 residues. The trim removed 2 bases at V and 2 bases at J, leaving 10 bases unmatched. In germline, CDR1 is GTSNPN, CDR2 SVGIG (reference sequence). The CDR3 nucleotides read TGTGCCTGGAGTCTTCTAATCGGACTAGCGGGCAACACCGGGGAGCTGTTTTTT. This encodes CAWSLLIGLAGNTGELFF.

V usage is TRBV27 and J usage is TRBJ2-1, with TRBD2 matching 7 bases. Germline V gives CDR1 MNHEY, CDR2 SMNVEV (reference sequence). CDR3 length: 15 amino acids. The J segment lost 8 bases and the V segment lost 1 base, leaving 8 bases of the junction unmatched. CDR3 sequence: CASSLWGGSLHEQFF. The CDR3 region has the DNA TGTGCCAGCAGTTTATGGGGCGGGAGCCTCCATGAGCAGTTCTTC.

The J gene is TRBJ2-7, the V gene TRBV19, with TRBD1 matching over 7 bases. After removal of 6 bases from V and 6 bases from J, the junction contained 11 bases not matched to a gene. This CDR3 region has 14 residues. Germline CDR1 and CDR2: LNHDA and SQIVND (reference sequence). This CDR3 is CASRFGDRAREQYF. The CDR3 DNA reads TGTGCCAGTAGATTTGGAGACAGGGCTCGCGAGCAGTACTTC. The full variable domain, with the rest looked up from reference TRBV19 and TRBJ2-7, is DGGITQSPKYLFRKEGQNVTLSCEQNLNHDAMYWYRQDPGQGLRLIYYSQIVNDFQKGDIAEGYSVSREKKESFPLTVTSAQKNPTAFYLCASRFGDRAREQYFGPGTRLTVT.

The CDR3 loop is CASSSKIPLSFRHNSYEQYF. CDR3 sequence (DNA): TGTGCCAGCAGCTCAAAGATCCCCCTTTCGTTTAGACATAACTCCTACGAGCAGTACTTC. The V and J genes are TRBV11-3 and TRBJ2-7; no firm D call. Trimming shortened V by 4 bases and J by 0 bases, and 28 bases separated the two germline ends. Germline V CDR1 and CDR2: SGHNT, YENEEA. This CDR3 has 20 residues.

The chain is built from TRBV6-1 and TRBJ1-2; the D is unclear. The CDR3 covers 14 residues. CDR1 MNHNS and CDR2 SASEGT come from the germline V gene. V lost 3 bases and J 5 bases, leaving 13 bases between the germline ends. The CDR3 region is CASSDVTRFYGYTF. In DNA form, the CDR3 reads TGTGCCAGCAGTGATGTGACTAGGTTTTATGGCTACACCTTC.

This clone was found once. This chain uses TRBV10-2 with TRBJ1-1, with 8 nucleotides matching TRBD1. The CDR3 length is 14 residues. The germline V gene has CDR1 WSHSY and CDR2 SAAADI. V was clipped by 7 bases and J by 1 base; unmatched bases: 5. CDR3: CASTLQGENTEAFF. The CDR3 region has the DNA TGCGCCAGCACCCTACAGGGGGAGAACACTGAAGCTTTCTTT.

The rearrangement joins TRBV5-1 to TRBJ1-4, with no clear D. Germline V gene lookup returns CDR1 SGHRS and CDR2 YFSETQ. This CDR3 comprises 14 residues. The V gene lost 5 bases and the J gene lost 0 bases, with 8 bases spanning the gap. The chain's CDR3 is CASSSTTTNEKLFF. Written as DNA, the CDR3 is TGCGCCAGCAGTTCTACCACAACTAATGAAAAACTGTTTTTT.

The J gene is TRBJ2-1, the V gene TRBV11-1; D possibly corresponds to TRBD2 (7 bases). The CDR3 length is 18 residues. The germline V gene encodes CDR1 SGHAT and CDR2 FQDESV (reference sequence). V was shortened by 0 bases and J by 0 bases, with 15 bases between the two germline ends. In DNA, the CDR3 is TGTGCCAGCAGCTTAGCGGTCCCGGGGGGCCGCTCCTACAATGAGCAGTTCTTC. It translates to CASSLAVPGGRSYNEQFF. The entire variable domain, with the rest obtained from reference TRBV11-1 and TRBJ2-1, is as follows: EAEVAQSPRYKITEKSQAVAFWCDPISGHATLYWYRQILGQGPELLVQFQDESVVDDSQLPKDRFSAERLKGVDSTLKIQPAELGDSAMYLCASSLAVPGGRSYNEQFFGPGTRLTVL.

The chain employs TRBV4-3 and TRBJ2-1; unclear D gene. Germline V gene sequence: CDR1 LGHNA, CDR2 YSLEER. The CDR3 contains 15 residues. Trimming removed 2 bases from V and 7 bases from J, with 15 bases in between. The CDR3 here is CASSQQARIGNEQFF. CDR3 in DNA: TGCGCCAGCAGCCAACAAGCGAGAATCGGGAATGAGCAGTTCTTC.

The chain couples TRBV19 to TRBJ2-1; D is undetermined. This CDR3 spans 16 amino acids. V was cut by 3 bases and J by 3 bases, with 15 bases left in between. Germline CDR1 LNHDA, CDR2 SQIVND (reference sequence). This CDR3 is CASSMGNRPSYNEQFF. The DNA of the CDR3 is TGTGCCAGTAGTATGGGAAACAGACCCAGCTACAATGAGCAGTTCTTC.